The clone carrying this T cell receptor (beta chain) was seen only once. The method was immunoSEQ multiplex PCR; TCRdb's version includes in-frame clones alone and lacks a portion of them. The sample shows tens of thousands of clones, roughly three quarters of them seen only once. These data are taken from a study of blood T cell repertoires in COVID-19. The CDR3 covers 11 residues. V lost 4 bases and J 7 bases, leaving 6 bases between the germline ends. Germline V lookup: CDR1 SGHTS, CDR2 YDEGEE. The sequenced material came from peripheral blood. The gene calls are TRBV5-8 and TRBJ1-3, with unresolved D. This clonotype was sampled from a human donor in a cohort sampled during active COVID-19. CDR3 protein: CASSLRNTIYF. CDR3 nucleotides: TGTGCCAGCAGCCTGAGGAACACCATATATTTT.